What follows are 2 T cell receptor beta chains derived from one specimen sequenced in a study of blood T cell repertoires in COVID-19. TCRdb keeps only in-frame clones here, not all; method: immunoSEQ multiplex PCR. The sample lists about 100,000 clones, 70% to 90% seen once, with about 6.5% in the top ten. The sequenced sample consisted of peripheral blood. Every receptor here comes from a woman aged 55-69 years with acute or convalescent COVID-19.

Turning to this clone: The same CDR3 arises from other DNA sequences in this sample as well. The gene calls are TRBV2 and TRBJ2-1; TRBD2 aligns across 16 bases. The CDR3 is 14 residues long. The V gene's germline CDR1 is SNHLY and CDR2 FYNNEI. V lost 6 bases, J lost 7 bases, and 0 bases stayed unmatched. The CDR3 bases are TGTGCCAGCAGGGGACTAGCGGGAGGGAATGAGCAGTTCTTC. Protein: CASRGLAGGNEQFF.

The chain combines TRBV6-1 with TRBJ2-3; 8 nucleotides match TRBD1. Unmatched junction bases numbered 6, after V lost 4 bases and J lost 0 bases. This CDR3 has 16 amino acids. Germline V CDR1 and CDR2: MNHNS, SASEGT. As DNA, the CDR3 is TGTGCCAGCAGTGCCATAAGACAGGGGAGCACAGATACGCAGTATTTT. As protein: CASSAIRQGSTDTQYF.